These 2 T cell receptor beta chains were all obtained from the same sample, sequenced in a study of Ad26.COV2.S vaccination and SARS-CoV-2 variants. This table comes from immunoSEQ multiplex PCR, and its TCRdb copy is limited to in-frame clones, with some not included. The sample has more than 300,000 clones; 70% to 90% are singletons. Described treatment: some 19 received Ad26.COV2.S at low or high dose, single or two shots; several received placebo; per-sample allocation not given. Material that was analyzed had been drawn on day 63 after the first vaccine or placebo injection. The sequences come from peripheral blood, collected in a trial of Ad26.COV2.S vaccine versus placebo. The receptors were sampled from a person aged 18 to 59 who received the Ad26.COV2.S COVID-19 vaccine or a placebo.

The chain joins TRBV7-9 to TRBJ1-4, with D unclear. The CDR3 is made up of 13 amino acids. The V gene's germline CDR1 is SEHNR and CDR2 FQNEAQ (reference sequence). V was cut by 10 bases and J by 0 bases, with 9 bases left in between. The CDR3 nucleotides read TGTGCCACCTCATTAGCAACTAATGAAAAACTGTTTTTT. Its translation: CATSLATNEKLFF.

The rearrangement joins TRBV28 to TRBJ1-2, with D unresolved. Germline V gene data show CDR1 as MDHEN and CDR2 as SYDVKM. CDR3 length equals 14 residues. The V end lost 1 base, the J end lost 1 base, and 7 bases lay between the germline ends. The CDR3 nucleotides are TGTGCCAGCAGTTTATCAGGCGATAACTATGGCTACACCTTC. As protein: CASSLSGDNYGYTF.